The 10 T cell receptor beta chains below were found in one sample sequenced in a study of blood T cells in healthy people across ages. It was with a sample-barcoded 5' primer and a J-beta primer mix that a second PCR of about 7 to 12 cycles was run. TCRdb re-derived calls from the 5' RACE reads in MiXCR, one entry per CDR3 protein. The sample records 650,000 to 900,000 distinct CDR3 sequences, around 62% being singletons. The specimen sequenced was blood. Receptors were obtained from a young man in good health.

The V and J genes are TRBV7-9 and TRBJ2-1, with D unresolved. CDR3 length: 17 amino acids. Germline-derived CDR1 and CDR2 are SEHNR and FQNEAQ (reference sequence). V lost 2 bases and J 0 bases, leaving 14 bases between the germline ends. Here the CDR3 DNA reads TGTGCCAGCAGCTTAAGAGATGGGGTTGGCTCCTACAATGAGCAGTTCTTC. Translation: CASSLRDGVGSYNEQFF.

The rearrangement joins TRBV12-3 or TRBV12-4 to TRBJ2-3, with D possibly matching TRBD1 (7 bases). V shed 9 bases and J shed 8 bases, with 24 bases lying between them. The CDR3 consists of 15 residues. CDR3 sequence (DNA): TGTGCCAGTAGTGGTAGGGACAGTAGGGAGGCTACGCAGTATTTT. Its protein is CASSGRDSREATQYF.

The genes are TRBV3-1 and TRBJ1-4; weak D call: TRBD1 (5 bases). CDR1 and CDR2 (germline): LGHDT, YNNKEL (reference sequence). Trimming removed 4 bases at V and 3 bases at J, with 21 bases between. CDR3 size: 18 residues. As DNA, the CDR3 is TGTGCCAGCAGCCGCGTTCGGGGCTGGGGGACCCCTAATGAAAAACTGTTTTTT. Residues: CASSRVRGWGTPNEKLFF. Full variable domain (rest looked up from reference TRBV3-1 and TRBJ1-4): DTAVSQTPKYLVTQMGNDKSIKCEQNLGHDTMYWYKQDSKKFLKIMFSYNNKELIINETVPNRFSPKSPDKAHLNLHINSLELGDSAVYFCASSRVRGWGTPNEKLFFGSGTQLSVL.

The chain has TRBV11-2 and TRBJ2-1, with TRBD2 matching over 15 bases. This CDR3 contains 16 residues. Looked up from germline, CDR1 is SGHAT and CDR2 is FQNNGV. The V segment lost 4 bases and the J segment 6 bases; nucleotides outside the gene matches: 4. CDR3 residues: CASSSGLAGGPNEQFF. In DNA, the CDR3 is TGTGCCAGCAGCTCGGGACTAGCGGGGGGACCCAATGAGCAGTTCTTC.

V gene TRBV5-1 combines with J gene TRBJ2-3, with D possibly matching TRBD2 (7 bases). V lost 8 bases and J 5 bases, leaving 18 bases between the germline ends. This CDR3 comprises 14 residues. CDR1 is SGHRS, CDR2 YFSETQ, per germline. CDR3 nucleotide sequence: TGCGCCAGTAACGCGGGGGCCAGGGAAGATACGCAGTATTTT. This translates into CASNAGAREDTQYF.

This clonotype was seen once. The V call is TRBV12-3 or TRBV12-4, the J call TRBJ2-1; D might be TRBD2 (6 bases). The assigned J gene may be wrong: the sequence end matches TRBJ2-7 better. The CDR3 is made up of 18 amino acids. The CDR3 sequence is CASTLGGIHGLGSYEQYF. As DNA, the CDR3 is TGTGCCAGCACCCTTGGGGGGATCCACGGCCTGGGAAGCTACGAGCAGTACTTC.

This clonotype was counted a few times. The V call is TRBV12-3 or TRBV12-4, the J call TRBJ2-5, with D hard to call. There are 14 residues in the CDR3. With 7 bases removed from V and 6 bases from J, the gap between germline ends came to 18 bases. CDR3 in DNA: TGTGCCAGCAACAAAGGGTCTTTTTTAAAGACCCAGTACTTC. As protein: CASNKGSFLKTQYF.

V usage is TRBV5-1 and J usage is TRBJ2-3, with 7 nucleotides matching TRBD2. Per the germline V gene, CDR1 is SGHRS and CDR2 is YFSETQ. This CDR3 is 14 amino acids long. Trimming took 5 bases from V and 2 from J; bases not matched to a gene: 5. DNA for the CDR3: TGCGCCAGCAGGGCCGGGACTAACACAGATACGCAGTATTTT. Translation: CASRAGTNTDTQYF.

This clonotype appeared a few times. The V and J genes are TRBV25-1 and TRBJ2-2; D not certain. Germline lookup yields CDR1 MGHDK and CDR2 SYGVNS. The V gene lost 3 bases and the J gene lost 0 bases, with 8 bases spanning the gap. The CDR3 spans 15 residues. Here the CDR3 DNA reads TGTGCCAGCAGTGAGCGACGGACGAACACCGGGGAGCTGTTTTTT. Its translation is CASSERRTNTGELFF. Full variable domain (rest looked up from reference TRBV25-1 and TRBJ2-2): EADIYQTPRYLVIGTGKKITLECSQTMGHDKMYWYQQDPGMELHLIHYSYGVNSTEKGDLSSESTVSRIRTEHFPLTLESARPSHTSQYLCASSERRTNTGELFFGEGSRLTVL.

The V call is TRBV29-1, the J call TRBJ1-4; D is unresolved. Per germline, CDR1 SQVTM and CDR2 ANQGSEA. V was shortened by 4 bases and J by 5 bases, with 14 bases between the two germline ends. CDR3 length: 14 amino acids. CDR3 nucleotide sequence: TGCAGCGTTGCCCCCAATGAACCCAATGAAAAACTGTTTTTT. Its translation: CSVAPNEPNEKLFF. Full variable domain (rest looked up from reference TRBV29-1 and TRBJ1-4): SAVISQKPSRDICQRGTSLTIQCQVDSQVTMMFWYRQQPGQSLTLIATANQGSEATYESGFVIDKFPISRPNLTFSTLTVSNMSPEDSSIYLCSVAPNEPNEKLFFGSGTQLSVL.